This section outlines one T cell receptor beta chain sequence together with its context. Its antigen is unknown. The data derive from a study of shared clonotypes between healthy human individuals. The study, taken as a whole, reports: Sorted-subset sequencing, rarefaction showed, was incomplete despite large depth.

Into CD45RA+ naive and CD45RA-negative memory subsets, the CD4+ cells were split. Assay: immunoSEQ multiplex PCR; the TCRdb copy retains only in-frame clones and omits some. The repertoire holds about 1 million clones, with about 77% as singletons. Germline V gives CDR1 MGHRA, CDR2 YSYEKL. Trimming left V 4 bases short and J 0 bases short, with 13 bases between. The CDR3 length is 15 residues. The rearrangement links TRBV4-1 to TRBJ2-7, with TRBD1 as a possible D gene (5 bases). Sequencing was performed on memory CD4+ T cells sorted from blood. Indicated subset: CD45RA-negative fraction. The sequence was collected from a man aged 18 to 30 in good health. CDR3 sequence (DNA): TGCGCCAGCAGCCCTAGGACAACTACCTCCTACGAGCAGTACTTC. This translates into CASSPRTTTSYEQYF.